Listed here are 25 T cell receptor beta chains from one sample, sequenced in a study of cytomegalovirus exposure and HLA in healthy donors. Primers: 60 Vbeta forward and 13 Jbeta reverse. Sequencing used immunoSEQ multiplex PCR; TCRdb keeps in-frame clones, though not all of them. Of about 170,000 clones in the sample, approximately 65% were seen once. The sample taken for sequencing was PBMCs. The receptors were sampled from a man aged 35 to 55 in good health and CMV-seronegative.

This chain connects TRBV5-5 to TRBJ2-3; no definite D call. V lost 2 bases, J lost 1 base, and 8 bases lay in between. The CDR3 spans 14 residues. The germline V gene encodes CDR1 SGHKS and CDR2 YYEKEE (reference sequence). Here the CDR3 reads CASSLRLGTDTQYF. CDR3 sequence (DNA): TGTGCCAGCAGCTTAAGACTCGGCACAGATACGCAGTATTTT.

J is TRBJ2-3 and V is TRBV6-4; D not certain. Germline V gene sequence: CDR1 MRHNA, CDR2 SNTAGT. The CDR3 is made up of 13 amino acids. V was pared by 5 bases and J by 6 bases, with 12 bases between. The DNA of the CDR3 is TGTGCCAGCAGTCTCCGCTATTTGGATACGCAGTATTTT. Its translation: CASSLRYLDTQYF.

V is TRBV7-9 and J is TRBJ2-5; 14 nucleotides align to TRBD2. Trimming at V came to 4 bases and at J to 5 bases, leaving 6 bases not matched to a gene. The CDR3 totals 16 residues. Germline-derived CDR1 and CDR2 are SEHNR and FQNEAQ (reference sequence). CDR3 sequence (DNA): TGTGCCAGCAGCTCCGGACTAGCGGGGGGAAAGGAGACCCAGTACTTC. This gives the protein CASSSGLAGGKETQYF.

This chain links TRBV10-3 with TRBJ2-7, with TRBD1 identical over 9 bases. The germline V gene has CDR1 ENHRY and CDR2 SYGVKD. Unmatched junction bases numbered 6, after V lost 3 bases and J lost 0 bases. The CDR3 sequence is 16 residues long. CDR3 loop: CAISDHGTGTSYEQYF. CDR3 in DNA: TGTGCCATCAGTGACCACGGGACAGGGACCTCCTACGAGCAGTACTTC.

The sample holds a few counts of this clone. V usage is TRBV10-3 and J usage is TRBJ1-5, with unresolved D. Trimming took off 6 bases at V and 0 bases at J, with 12 bases between the two ends. CDR1 is ENHRY and CDR2 is SYGVKD in the germline V gene. CDR3 length equals 15 residues. In DNA form, the CDR3 reads TGTGCCATCAGAGACACAGACAATAGCAATCAGCCCCAGCATTTT. This encodes CAIRDTDNSNQPQHF.

The chain couples TRBV2 to TRBJ1-6; D is possibly TRBD1 (6 bases). Germline CDR1 is SNHLY and CDR2 is FYNNEI. The V and J ends lost 6 bases and 5 bases respectively, with 11 bases between them. CDR3 length equals 14 residues. This CDR3 reads CASRATGNNSPLHF. The DNA of the CDR3 is TGTGCCAGCAGAGCCACAGGGAATAATTCACCCCTCCACTTT.

This chain joins TRBV30 and TRBJ2-5; no definite D call. This CDR3 region has 12 residues. Trimming cost V 5 bases and J 5 bases, with 12 bases left between them. Germline V gene lookup returns CDR1 GTSNPN and CDR2 SVGIG (reference sequence). The chain's CDR3 is CAWSGNWETQYF. DNA of the CDR3: TGTGCCTGGTCAGGTAACTGGGAGACCCAGTACTTC.

As to this clone: The same CDR3 can be traced to other DNA sequences in this sample. The V call is TRBV5-1, the J call TRBJ1-4; 7 bases fit TRBD1. V lost 0 bases and J lost 0; bases outside the gene matches: 2. The length of the CDR3 is 16 residues. The germline V gene has CDR1 SGHRS and CDR2 YFSETQ. Here the CDR3 DNA reads TGCGCCAGCAGCTTGGGACAGGGTGCAACTAATGAAAAACTGTTTTTT. Its translation is CASSLGQGATNEKLFF.

The V and J genes are TRBV30 and TRBJ2-7; 7 nucleotides line up with TRBD1. The CDR3 has 14 residues. Germline lookup yields CDR1 GTSNPN and CDR2 SVGIG (reference sequence). J gave up 2 bases and V 2 bases, and 6 bases lay outside the gene matches. CDR3 DNA sequence: TGTGCCTGGAGTATGGACAGGATCACCTACGAGCAGTACTTC. It codes for CAWSMDRITYEQYF.

The chain is built from TRBV4-1 and TRBJ2-3; TRBD2 agrees at 8 bases. From germline, CDR1 is MGHRA and CDR2 YSYEKL. The trim removed 4 bases at V and 4 bases at J, leaving 13 bases unmatched. There are 17 residues in the CDR3. CDR3 region: CASSREITGTRADTQYF. The CDR3 DNA sequence: TGCGCCAGCAGCCGAGAAATAACCGGGACTAGGGCAGATACGCAGTATTTT.

Only a few counts were recorded for this clone. The chain combines TRBV4-2 with TRBJ1-2, with D unclear. This CDR3 has 15 residues. The V end was cut by 4 bases, the J end by 5 bases, with 17 bases between. The germline gives CDR1 LGHNA, CDR2 YNFKEQ. CDR3 bases: TGTGCCAGCAGCCCGATCCTAGGCAGCCCATATGGCTACACCTTC. Amino acids: CASSPILGSPYGYTF.

The V gene is TRBV4-1, the J gene TRBJ1-5, with 7 bases lining up with TRBD1. Germline CDR1 is MGHRA and CDR2 is YSYEKL. V lost 0 bases and J lost 5; bases outside the gene matches: 7. The CDR3 sequence is 16 residues long. The CDR3 bases are TGCGCCAGCAGCCAAGAGGGAGCAGGGGGTTATCAGCCCCAGCATTTT. Translating gives CASSQEGAGGYQPQHF.

J is TRBJ1-2 and V is TRBV7-8; a possible D gene is TRBD1 (5 bases). The germline V and J ends were trimmed by 2 bases and 8 bases, with 12 bases remaining between them. The CDR3 is 13 amino acids. Germline CDR1 is SGHVS and CDR2 is FQNEAQ. The DNA for the CDR3 is TGTGCCAGCAGCTTAAGCCAGGGATGGGGCTACACCTTC. Translated, it gives CASSLSQGWGYTF.

This clone came up once. This chain links TRBV27 with TRBJ2-5; possible D gene TRBD2, 6 bases. V was pared by 0 bases and J by 7 bases, with 12 bases between. CDR3 length equals 14 residues. Germline-derived CDR1 and CDR2 are MNHEY and SMNVEV (reference sequence). The CDR3 is CASSLSLGTPTQYF. CDR3 DNA: TGTGCCAGCAGTTTATCGCTGGGGACTCCGACCCAGTACTTC.

The chain joins TRBV18 to TRBJ2-3, with 13 nucleotides matching TRBD2. Germline V gene data show CDR1 as KGHSH and CDR2 as LQKENI. The CDR3 runs to 16 residues. V lost 2 bases and J lost 2; bases outside the gene matches: 1. CDR3 DNA sequence: TGTGCCAGCTCACCAGGACTAGCGGGGGACACAGATACGCAGTATTTT. Amino acid sequence: CASSPGLAGDTDTQYF.

This clone was detected a few times. This chain links TRBV5-6 with TRBJ1-5; perhaps TRBD1 as D (5 bases). The CDR3 extends over 14 amino acids. V gave up 1 base and J gave up 4 bases, with 9 bases separating them. The germline gives CDR1 SGHDT, CDR2 YYEEEE. The DNA of the CDR3 is TGTGCCAGCAGCTTGCGGCAGGGTAATCAGCCCCAGCATTTT. This encodes CASSLRQGNQPQHF.

This clone was detected only once. V and J are TRBV2 and TRBJ2-1, with D possibly being TRBD2 (5 bases). In germline, CDR1 is SNHLY, CDR2 FYNNEI. CDR3 length equals 15 residues. The V end lost 6 bases, the J end lost 0 bases, and 12 bases lay between the germline ends. The CDR3 loop is CASRKGGLSYNEQFF. CDR3 nucleotide sequence: TGTGCCAGCAGGAAGGGCGGGCTCTCCTACAATGAGCAGTTCTTC.

The chain employs TRBV10-3 and TRBJ1-2; D uncertain. Trimming cost V 4 bases and J 4 bases, with 10 bases left between them. Germline CDR1 reads ENHRY; CDR2 reads SYGVKD. There are 13 residues in the CDR3. CDR3 coding DNA: TGTGCCATCAGTGGGGCGGGGATCTATGGCTACACCTTC. Amino acids: CAISGAGIYGYTF.

The rearrangement joins TRBV7-8 to TRBJ1-1; TRBD1 matches at 7 bases. CDR1 and CDR2 from the germline V gene are SGHVS and FQNEAQ. This CDR3 is 15 amino acids long. J lost 6 bases, V lost 5 bases, and 12 bases had no gene match. CDR3 region: CASSVYGTDNSEAFF. In nucleotides, the CDR3 is TGTGCCAGCAGCGTTTACGGGACAGATAACTCTGAAGCTTTCTTT.

The V gene is TRBV5-1, the J gene TRBJ1-1; tentatively, D is TRBD1 (6 bases). The V end lost 1 base, the J end lost 4 bases, and 11 bases lay between the germline ends. This CDR3 has 14 amino acids. CDR1 is SGHRS, CDR2 YFSETQ, per germline. In DNA form, the CDR3 reads TGCGCCAGCAGCTTGCAGGGGCAGGGCACTGAAGCTTTCTTT. It is translated as CASSLQGQGTEAFF.

This chain links TRBV5-1 with TRBJ1-2, with D perhaps TRBD1 (5 bases). Trimming shortened V by 0 bases and J by 0 bases, and 12 bases separated the two germline ends. This CDR3 has 16 amino acids. Germline loops: CDR1 SGHRS, CDR2 YFSETQ. The CDR3 nucleotides are TGCGCCAGCAGCTTGGAGGGGCAAAGCGCTAACTATGGCTACACCTTC. It codes for CASSLEGQSANYGYTF.

The V and J genes are TRBV4-2 and TRBJ2-3; D is possibly TRBD2 (6 bases). Trimming took off 2 bases at V and 1 base at J, with 19 bases between the two ends. Germline V gene data show CDR1 as LGHNA and CDR2 as YNFKEQ. The CDR3 extends over 18 amino acids. The CDR3 coding sequence is TGTGCCAGCAGCCAACCACCCGCGGCGGGGACTGGCACAGATACGCAGTATTTT. This translates into CASSQPPAAGTGTDTQYF.

The CDR3 bases are TGTGCCAGCAGACATCACCGACAGGGGGATGGCTACACCTTC. Translation: CASRHHRQGDGYTF. The chain is built from TRBV6-5 and TRBJ1-2; 9 bases agree with TRBD1. This CDR3 comprises 14 residues. Unmatched junction bases numbered 8, after V lost 6 bases and J lost 6 bases. The germline V gene has CDR1 MNHEY and CDR2 SVGAGI.

The chain links TRBV7-2 to TRBJ1-5; no definite D call. V gave up 1 base and J gave up 4 bases, with 11 bases separating them. The CDR3 is 15 residues long. Germline V gene data show CDR1 as SGHTA and CDR2 as FQGNSA. CDR3 nucleotides: TGTGCCAGCAGCTTAGATGAGACACGGAATCAGCCCCAGCATTTT. Translation gives CASSLDETRNQPQHF.

This chain links TRBV5-6 with TRBJ1-1; D gene uncertain. Germline V gene data show CDR1 as SGHDT and CDR2 as YYEEEE. Trimming pared 5 bases from V and 9 bases from J, leaving 17 bases between. The CDR3 spans 13 residues. CDR3 sequence reads: CASRGSATSKAFF. CDR3 coding DNA: TGTGCCAGCAGGGGGTCAGCCACTAGTAAAGCTTTCTTT.